This T cell receptor (beta chain) was identified during a study of T cell clonality in common variable immunodeficiency. Caucasian heritage predominated among both patients and controls. The CDR3 covers 16 residues. Germline lookup yields CDR1 LGHNA and CDR2 YNFKEQ. With 0 bases clipped from V and 0 bases from J, the junction kept 4 bases outside the gene matches. Repertoires were generated with immunoSEQ multiplex PCR, while TCRdb's copy carries only in-frame clones and drops some. The sample is made up of about 55,000 clones, none counted only once. This clone was seen many times. The read terminates 3 residues before the CDR3 end, so the remaining end is supplied by the germline J gene.

The rearrangement uses TRBV4-2 and TRBJ2-7; the match to TRBD2 covers 8 bases. This receptor was identified in a person aged 18 to 70 in good health. Sequencing used peripheral blood mononuclear cells. The CDR3 reads CASSQDGSGNSYEQYF. CDR3 bases read: TGTGCCAGCAGCCAAGATGGTAGCGGGAACTCCTACGAG.